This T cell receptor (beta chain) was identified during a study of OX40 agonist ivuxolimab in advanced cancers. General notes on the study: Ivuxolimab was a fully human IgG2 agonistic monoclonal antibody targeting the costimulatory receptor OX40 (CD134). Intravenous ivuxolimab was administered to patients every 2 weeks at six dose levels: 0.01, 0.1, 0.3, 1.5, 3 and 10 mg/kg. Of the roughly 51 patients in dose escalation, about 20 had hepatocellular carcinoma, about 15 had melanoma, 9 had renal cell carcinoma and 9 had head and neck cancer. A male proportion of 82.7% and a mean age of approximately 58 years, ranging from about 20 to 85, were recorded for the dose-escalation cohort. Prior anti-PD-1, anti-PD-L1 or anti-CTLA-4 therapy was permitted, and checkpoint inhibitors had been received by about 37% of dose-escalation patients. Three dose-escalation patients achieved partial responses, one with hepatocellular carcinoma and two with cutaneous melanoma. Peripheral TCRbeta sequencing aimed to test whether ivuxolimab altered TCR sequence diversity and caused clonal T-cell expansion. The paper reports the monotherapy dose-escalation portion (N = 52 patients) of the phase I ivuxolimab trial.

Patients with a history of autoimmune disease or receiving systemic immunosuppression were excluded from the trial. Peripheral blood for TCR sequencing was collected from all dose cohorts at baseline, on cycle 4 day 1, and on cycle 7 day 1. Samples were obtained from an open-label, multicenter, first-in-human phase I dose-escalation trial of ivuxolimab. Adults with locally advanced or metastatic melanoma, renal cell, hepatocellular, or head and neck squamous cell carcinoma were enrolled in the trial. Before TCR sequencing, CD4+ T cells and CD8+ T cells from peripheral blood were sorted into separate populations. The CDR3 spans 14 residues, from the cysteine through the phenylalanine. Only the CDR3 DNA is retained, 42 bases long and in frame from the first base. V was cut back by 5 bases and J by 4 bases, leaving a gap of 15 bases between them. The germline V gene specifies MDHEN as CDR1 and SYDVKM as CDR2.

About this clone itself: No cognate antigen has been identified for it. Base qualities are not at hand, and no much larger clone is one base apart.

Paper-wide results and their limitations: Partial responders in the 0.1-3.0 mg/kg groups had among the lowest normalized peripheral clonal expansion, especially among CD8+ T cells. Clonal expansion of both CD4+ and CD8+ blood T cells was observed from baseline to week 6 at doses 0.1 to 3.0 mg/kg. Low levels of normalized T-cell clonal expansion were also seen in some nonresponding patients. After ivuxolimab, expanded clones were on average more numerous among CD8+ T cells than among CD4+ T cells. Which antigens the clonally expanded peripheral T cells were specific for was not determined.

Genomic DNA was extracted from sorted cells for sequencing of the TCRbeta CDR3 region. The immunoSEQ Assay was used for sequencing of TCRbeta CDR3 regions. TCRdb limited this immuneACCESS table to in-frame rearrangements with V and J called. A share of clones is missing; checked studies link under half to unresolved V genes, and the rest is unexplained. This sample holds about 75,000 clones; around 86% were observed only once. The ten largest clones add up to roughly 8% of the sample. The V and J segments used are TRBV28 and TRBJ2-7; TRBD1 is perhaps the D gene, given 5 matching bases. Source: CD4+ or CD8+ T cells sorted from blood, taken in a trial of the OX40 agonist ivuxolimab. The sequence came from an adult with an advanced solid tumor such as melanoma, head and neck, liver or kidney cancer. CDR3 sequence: CASSLPRTPYEQYF. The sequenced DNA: TGTGCCAGCAGTCTCCCTCGGACACCTTACGAGCAGTACTTC.